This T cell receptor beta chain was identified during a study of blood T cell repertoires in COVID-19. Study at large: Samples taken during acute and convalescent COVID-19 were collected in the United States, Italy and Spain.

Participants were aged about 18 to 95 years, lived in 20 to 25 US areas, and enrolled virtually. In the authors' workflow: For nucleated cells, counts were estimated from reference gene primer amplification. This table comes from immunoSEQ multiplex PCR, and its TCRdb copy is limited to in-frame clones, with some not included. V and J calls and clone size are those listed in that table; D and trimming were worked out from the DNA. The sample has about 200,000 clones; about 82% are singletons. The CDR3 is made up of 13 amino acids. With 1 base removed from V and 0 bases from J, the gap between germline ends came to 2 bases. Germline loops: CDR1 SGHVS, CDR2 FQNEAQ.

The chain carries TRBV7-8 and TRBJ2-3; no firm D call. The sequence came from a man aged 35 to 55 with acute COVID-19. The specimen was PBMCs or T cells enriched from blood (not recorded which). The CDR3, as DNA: TGTGCCAGCAGCTTAGTAAGCACAGATACGCAGTATTTT. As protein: CASSLVSTDTQYF.